This T cell receptor (beta chain) was captured in a study of blood T cell repertoires in COVID-19 (dated by TCRdb to 2019 to 2021). Background on the whole study: Samples from collaborators originated in the United States, Italy and Spain and spanned both the acute and convalescent phases of COVID-19. The repertoires were released in a freely available public database meant as a resource for research on the immune response to SARS-CoV-2. The prospective study material was composed of cDNA or gDNA derived from T cells, B-cell-depleted T cells, or PBMCs. The dataset comprised deeply sampled blood TCRbeta repertoires from subjects exposed to, actively infected with, or recovered from COVID-19. Where HLA class I and class II types were available, the types were taken from metadata supplied by the sample provider, not from assay-based typing. The samples were drawn from the first 160 participants of the ongoing ImmuneRACE study and from 1,200 or so subjects provided by 6 global collaborators. Sample metadata almost always included a de-identified subject ID, COVID-19 status, age in years and sex. The investigation overall reported the following: The quantity of clinical and demographic metadata differed by source and by participant and was supplied without curation.

Points on this clone: Its antigen remains undetermined. Base quality data are lacking; no much larger clone is found one base away.

TCRbeta CDR3 regions were amplified from genomic DNA by means of the immunoSEQ Assay, a bias-controlled multiplex PCR. As for the original processing: Within the assay, amplification of reference gene primers was used to estimate how many nucleated cells each sample contained. To quantify the absolute abundance of each unique TCRbeta CDR3 rearrangement, sequence reads were collapsed and filtered. For each sample, productive Simpson clonality was calculated as the square root of Simpson's diversity index over productive rearrangements. TCRdb provides this immuneACCESS table in a form limited to in-frame rearrangements. Some clones are lacking; in checked studies, under half of them reflect an unresolved V gene, and why the rest are absent is not known. V and J calls and clone size are as listed in that table; D and trimming were resolved from the DNA. The table for this sample lists 200,000 to 250,000 clones; around four fifths of them were counted only once. The ten largest clones take up more than 6% of the sample.

Whole blood was collected in K2EDTA tubes by collaborating institutions according to the institutions' own protocols. For TCRbeta analysis, collaborators shipped samples as frozen whole blood, isolated PBMCs, or DNA extracted from either of those sample types. This TCR derives from a woman aged 60-75 years with active or convalescent COVID-19. Sequencing was performed on peripheral blood.

The DNA reads TGTGCCAGCAGCCCTATTCTGGCAGGTGAGCAGTTCTTC. Its coded protein is CASSPILAGEQFF. The V gene is TRBV11-2 and the J gene is TRBJ2-1, with the D gene not clear enough to name. V loses 5 bases, J loses 9 bases, and the germline ends lie 14 bases apart. The germline V gene specifies SGHAT as CDR1 and FQNNGV as CDR2. CDR3 length: 13 amino acids, cysteine to phenylalanine. Only CDR3 DNA is held: 39 bases, read in frame from base 1.